This T cell receptor (beta chain) comes out of a study of beta chain features in type 1 diabetes. Study results and limitations: In comparison with healthy donors, patients had naive, central memory and Treg TCRB repertoires that appeared more similar. These data did not resolve whether HLA type affects TCRB rearrangement.

As every portion of the isolated RNA was reverse transcribed, the sequencing read expressed TCRB transcripts. Profiling relied on immunoSEQ multiplex PCR, and the TCRdb table lists in-frame clones only, not all of them. The sample lists 200,000 to 250,000 clones, over 9.5% occurring once. This clone turned up a few times. Its specificity is not known. This sequence was found in a woman aged 18-30 years in good health. The sequenced material came from naive CD4+ T cells from blood.

The CDR3 coding sequence is TGTGCCAGCAGCTTAGGCCGTGCGGCCTACGATACGCAGTATTTT. Its protein is CASSLGRAAYDTQYF. The rearrangement links TRBV11-2 to TRBJ2-3; D remains ambiguous. The CDR3 runs 15 residues. Trimming took 1 base from V and 6 from J, leaving 14 bases between them. In germline, CDR1 is SGHAT, CDR2 FQNNGV.